The clone carrying this T cell receptor (beta chain) was counted ten times or more. Researchers took RNA transcripts and amplified the TCR beta CDR3 regions from them. RT-PCR in the first round (using the HTBI primer set) targeted the TCR CDR3. Using its own MiXCR run on the multiplex PCR reads, TCRdb lists one record per CDR3 protein. Of fewer than 650,000 distinct CDR3 sequences in the sample, 35% to 50% were seen once. This sample was taken from a study of T cells in Graves' hyperthyroidism and ophthalmopathy. The germline gives CDR1 LNHNV, CDR2 YYDKDF (reference sequence). The CDR3 totals 14 residues. Trimming stripped 3 bases from V and 1 base from J, with 7 bases between.

The TCR comes from an adult woman with Graves' disease, either hyperthyroidism or ophthalmopathy (not recorded which). This chain connects TRBV15 to TRBJ1-5; D uncertain. The specimen sequenced was peripheral blood or thyroid tissue (not recorded which). For the CDR3, the DNA is TGTGCCACCAGCAGCGGTAGAAGCAATCAGCCCCAGCATTTT. Translated: CATSSGRSNQPQHF.